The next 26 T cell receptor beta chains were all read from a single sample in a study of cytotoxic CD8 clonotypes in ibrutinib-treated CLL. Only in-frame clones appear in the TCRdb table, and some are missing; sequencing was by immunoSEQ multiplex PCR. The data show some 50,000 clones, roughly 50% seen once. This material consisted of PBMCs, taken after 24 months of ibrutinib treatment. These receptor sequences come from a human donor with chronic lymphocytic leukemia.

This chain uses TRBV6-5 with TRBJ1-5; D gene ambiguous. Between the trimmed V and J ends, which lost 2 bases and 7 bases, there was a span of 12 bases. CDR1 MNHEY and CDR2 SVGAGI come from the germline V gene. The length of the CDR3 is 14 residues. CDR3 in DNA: TGTGCCAGCAGTTACGGAGGGAACGGGCAGCCCCAGCATTTT. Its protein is CASSYGGNGQPQHF.

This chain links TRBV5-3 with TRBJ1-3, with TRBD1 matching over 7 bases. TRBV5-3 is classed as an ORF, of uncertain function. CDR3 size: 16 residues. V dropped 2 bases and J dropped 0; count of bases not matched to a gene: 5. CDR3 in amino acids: CARSFGDRDSGNTIYF. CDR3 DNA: TGTGCCAGAAGCTTTGGAGACAGGGACTCTGGAAACACCATATATTTT.

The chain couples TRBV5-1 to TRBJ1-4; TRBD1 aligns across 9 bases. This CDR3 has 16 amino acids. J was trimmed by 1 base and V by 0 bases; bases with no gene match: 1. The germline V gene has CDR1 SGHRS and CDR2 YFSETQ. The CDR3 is CASSLEGQGTNEKLFF. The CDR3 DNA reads TGCGCCAGCAGCTTGGAGGGACAGGGAACTAATGAAAAACTGTTTTTT.

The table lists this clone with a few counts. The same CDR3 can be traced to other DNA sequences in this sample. The CDR3 spells CASSEWGGRINEQFF. CDR3 DNA: TGTGCCAGCAGTGAATGGGGGGGCCGGATCAATGAGCAGTTCTTC. This chain uses TRBV6-1 with TRBJ2-1, with a tentative D call TRBD2 (7 bases). Germline loops: CDR1 MNHNS, CDR2 SASEGT. CDR3 length equals 15 residues. Deletions cut 2 bases from V and 6 bases from J, with 14 bases between.

In DNA form, the CDR3 reads TGCGCCAGCAGCCAAGATGGAGACTACCCACTCAATGAGCAGTTCTTC. Translation gives CASSQDGDYPLNEQFF. The chain joins TRBV4-1 to TRBJ2-1; D might be TRBD2 (5 bases). The V end was cut by 0 bases, the J end by 6 bases, with 15 bases between. Looked up from germline, CDR1 is MGHRA and CDR2 is YSYEKL. The CDR3 runs to 16 residues.

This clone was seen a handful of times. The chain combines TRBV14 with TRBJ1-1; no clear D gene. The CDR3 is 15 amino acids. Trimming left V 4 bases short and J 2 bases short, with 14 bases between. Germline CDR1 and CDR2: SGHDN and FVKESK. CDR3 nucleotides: TGTGCCAGCAGCCCTACGTGGGGTATAAACACTGAAGCTTTCTTT. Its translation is CASSPTWGINTEAFF.

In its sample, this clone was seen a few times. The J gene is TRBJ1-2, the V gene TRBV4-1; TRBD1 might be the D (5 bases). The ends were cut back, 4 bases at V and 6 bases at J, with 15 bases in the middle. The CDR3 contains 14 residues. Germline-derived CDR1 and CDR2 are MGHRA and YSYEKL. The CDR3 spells CASSPLRVGDGYTF. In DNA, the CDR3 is TGCGCCAGCAGCCCTCTCCGGGTGGGGGATGGCTACACCTTC.

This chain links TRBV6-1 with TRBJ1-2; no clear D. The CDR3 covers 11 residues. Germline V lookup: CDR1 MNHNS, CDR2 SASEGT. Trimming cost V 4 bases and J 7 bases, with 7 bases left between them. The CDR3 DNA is TGTGCCAGCAGTGTGGTAGGTGGCTACACCTTC. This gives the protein CASSVVGGYTF.

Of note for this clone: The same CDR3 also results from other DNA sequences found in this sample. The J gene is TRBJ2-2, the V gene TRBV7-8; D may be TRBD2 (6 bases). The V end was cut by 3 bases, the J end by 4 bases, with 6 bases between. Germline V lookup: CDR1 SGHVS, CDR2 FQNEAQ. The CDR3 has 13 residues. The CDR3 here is CASSFGGTGELFF. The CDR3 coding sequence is TGTGCCAGCAGCTTCGGGGGCACCGGGGAGCTGTTTTTT.

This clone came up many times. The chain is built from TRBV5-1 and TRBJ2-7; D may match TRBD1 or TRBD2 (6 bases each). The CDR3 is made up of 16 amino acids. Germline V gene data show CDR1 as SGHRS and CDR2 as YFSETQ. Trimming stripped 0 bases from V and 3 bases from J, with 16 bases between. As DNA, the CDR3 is TGCGCCAGCAGCTTGGGAGGGGGGCACGTCGTCTACGAGCAGTACTTC. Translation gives CASSLGGGHVVYEQYF. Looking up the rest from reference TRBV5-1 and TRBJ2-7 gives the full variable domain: KAGVTQTPRYLIKTRGQQVTLSCSPISGHRSVSWYQQTPGQGLQFLFEYFSETQRNKGNFPGRFSGRQFSNSRSEMNVSTLELGDSALYLCASSLGGGHVVYEQYFGPGTRLTVT.

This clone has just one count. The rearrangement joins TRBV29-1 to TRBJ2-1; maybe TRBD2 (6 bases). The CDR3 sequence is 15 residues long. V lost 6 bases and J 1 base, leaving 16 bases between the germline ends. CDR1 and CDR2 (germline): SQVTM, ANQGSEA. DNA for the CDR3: TGCAGCGTGGAGGGAGGAAGCCTATCCTACAATGAGCAGTTCTTC. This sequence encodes CSVEGGSLSYNEQFF.

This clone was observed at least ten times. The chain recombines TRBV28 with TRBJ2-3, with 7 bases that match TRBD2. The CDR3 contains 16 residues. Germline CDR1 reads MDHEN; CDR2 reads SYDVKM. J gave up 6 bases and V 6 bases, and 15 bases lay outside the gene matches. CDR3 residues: CASSALMSGIEDTQYF. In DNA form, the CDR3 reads TGTGCCAGCAGCGCCCTCATGAGCGGGATTGAGGATACGCAGTATTTT.

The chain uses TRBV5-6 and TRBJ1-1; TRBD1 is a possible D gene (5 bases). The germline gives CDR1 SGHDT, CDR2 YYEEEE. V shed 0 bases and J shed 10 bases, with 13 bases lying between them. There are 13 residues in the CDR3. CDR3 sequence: CASSLDRYGGAFF. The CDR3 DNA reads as TGTGCCAGCAGCTTGGACCGGTACGGGGGAGCTTTCTTT.

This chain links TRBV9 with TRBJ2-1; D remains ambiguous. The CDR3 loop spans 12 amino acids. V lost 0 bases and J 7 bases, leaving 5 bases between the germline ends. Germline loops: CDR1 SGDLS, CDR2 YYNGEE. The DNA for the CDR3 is TGTGCCAGCAGCGTAGAATGGAATGAGCAGTTCTTC. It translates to CASSVEWNEQFF.

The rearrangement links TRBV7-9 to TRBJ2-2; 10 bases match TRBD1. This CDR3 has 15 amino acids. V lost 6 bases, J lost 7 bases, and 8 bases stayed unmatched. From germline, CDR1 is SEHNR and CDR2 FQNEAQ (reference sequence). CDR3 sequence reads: CASSSGDRGVGELFF. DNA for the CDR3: TGTGCCAGCAGTTCGGGGGACAGGGGAGTCGGGGAGCTGTTTTTT.

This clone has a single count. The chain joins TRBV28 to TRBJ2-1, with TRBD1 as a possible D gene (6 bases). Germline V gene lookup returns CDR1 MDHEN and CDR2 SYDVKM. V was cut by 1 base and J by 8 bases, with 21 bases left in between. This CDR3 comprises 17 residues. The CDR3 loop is CASSLFVGRGSIYEQFF. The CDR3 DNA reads TGTGCCAGCAGTTTATTTGTGGGCAGGGGATCTATCTATGAGCAGTTCTTC.

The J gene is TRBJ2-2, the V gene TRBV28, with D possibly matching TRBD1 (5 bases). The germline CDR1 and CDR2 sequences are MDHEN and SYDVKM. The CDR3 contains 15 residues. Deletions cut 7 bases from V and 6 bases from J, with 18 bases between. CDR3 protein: CASILSLTAAGELFF. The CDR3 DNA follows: TGTGCCAGCATCCTATCCCTGACAGCCGCCGGGGAGCTGTTTTTT. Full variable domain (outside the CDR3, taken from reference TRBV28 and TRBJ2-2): DVKVTQSSRYLVKRTGEKVFLECVQDMDHENMFWYRQDPGLGLRLIYFSYDVKMKEKGDIPEGYSVSREKKERFSLILESASTNQTSMYLCASILSLTAAGELFFGEGSRLTVL.

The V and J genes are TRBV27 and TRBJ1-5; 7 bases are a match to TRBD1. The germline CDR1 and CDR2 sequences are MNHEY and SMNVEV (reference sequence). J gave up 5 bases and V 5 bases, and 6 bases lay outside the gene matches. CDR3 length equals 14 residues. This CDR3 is CASSLTGPYQPQHF. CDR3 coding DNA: TGTGCCAGCAGTCTGACAGGGCCCTATCAGCCCCAGCATTTT.

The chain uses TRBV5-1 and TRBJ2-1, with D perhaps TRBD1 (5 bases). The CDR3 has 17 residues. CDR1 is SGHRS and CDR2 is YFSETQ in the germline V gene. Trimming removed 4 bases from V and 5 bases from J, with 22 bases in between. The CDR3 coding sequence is TGCGCCAGCAGCCCCGGTGGACGGCAGGGCGTGAACAATGAGCAGTTCTTC. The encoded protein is CASSPGGRQGVNNEQFF.

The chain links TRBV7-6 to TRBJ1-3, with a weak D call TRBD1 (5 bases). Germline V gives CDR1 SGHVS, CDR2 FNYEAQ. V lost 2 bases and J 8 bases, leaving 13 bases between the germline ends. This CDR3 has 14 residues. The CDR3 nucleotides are TGTGCCAGCAGCTTACGCCCGGGGGGAGACACCATATATTTT. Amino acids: CASSLRPGGDTIYF.

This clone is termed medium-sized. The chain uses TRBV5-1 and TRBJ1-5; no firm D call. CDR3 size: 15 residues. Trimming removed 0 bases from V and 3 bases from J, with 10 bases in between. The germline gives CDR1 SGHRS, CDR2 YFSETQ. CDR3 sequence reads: CASSLGPDINQPQHF. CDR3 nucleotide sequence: TGCGCCAGCAGCTTGGGACCAGATATCAATCAGCCCCAGCATTTT.

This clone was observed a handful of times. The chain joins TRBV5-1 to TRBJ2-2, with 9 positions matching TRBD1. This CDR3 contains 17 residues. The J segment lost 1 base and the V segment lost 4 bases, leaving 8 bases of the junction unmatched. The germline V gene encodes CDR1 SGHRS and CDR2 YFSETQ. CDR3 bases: TGCGCCAGCAGCCCGGTCGGGGGACAGGGGAACACCGGGGAGCTGTTTTTT. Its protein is CASSPVGGQGNTGELFF.

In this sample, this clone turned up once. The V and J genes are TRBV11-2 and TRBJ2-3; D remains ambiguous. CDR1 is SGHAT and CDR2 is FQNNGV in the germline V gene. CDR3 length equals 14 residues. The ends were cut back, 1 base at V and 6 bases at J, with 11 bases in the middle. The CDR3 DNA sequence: TGTGCCAGCAGCTTAGCTCCAAACTCTGATACGCAGTATTTT. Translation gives CASSLAPNSDTQYF. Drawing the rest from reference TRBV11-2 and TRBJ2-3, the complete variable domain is EAGVAQSPRYKIIEKRQSVAFWCNPISGHATLYWYQQILGQGPKLLIQFQNNGVVDDSQLPKDRFSAERLKGVDSTLKIQPAKLEDSAVYLCASSLAPNSDTQYFGPGTRLTVL.

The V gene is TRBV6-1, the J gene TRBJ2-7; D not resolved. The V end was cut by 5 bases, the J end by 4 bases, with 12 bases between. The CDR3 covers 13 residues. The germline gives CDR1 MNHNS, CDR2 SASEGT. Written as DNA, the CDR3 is TGTGCCAGCAGTCGCCGGGCCATATACGAGCAGTACGTC. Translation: CASSRRAIYEQYV.

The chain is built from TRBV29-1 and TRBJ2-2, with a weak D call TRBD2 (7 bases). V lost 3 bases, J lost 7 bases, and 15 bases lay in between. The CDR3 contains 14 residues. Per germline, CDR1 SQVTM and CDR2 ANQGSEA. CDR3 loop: CSVERGRGNGELFF. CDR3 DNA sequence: TGCAGCGTTGAGCGGGGGAGGGGGAACGGGGAGCTGTTTTTT.

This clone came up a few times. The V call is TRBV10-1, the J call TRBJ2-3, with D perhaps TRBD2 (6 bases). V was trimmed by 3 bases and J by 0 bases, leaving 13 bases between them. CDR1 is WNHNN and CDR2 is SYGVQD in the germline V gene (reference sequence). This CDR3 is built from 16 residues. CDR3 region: CASSEIGGISTDTQYF. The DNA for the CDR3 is TGCGCCAGCAGTGAAATCGGCGGGATCAGCACAGATACGCAGTATTTT.